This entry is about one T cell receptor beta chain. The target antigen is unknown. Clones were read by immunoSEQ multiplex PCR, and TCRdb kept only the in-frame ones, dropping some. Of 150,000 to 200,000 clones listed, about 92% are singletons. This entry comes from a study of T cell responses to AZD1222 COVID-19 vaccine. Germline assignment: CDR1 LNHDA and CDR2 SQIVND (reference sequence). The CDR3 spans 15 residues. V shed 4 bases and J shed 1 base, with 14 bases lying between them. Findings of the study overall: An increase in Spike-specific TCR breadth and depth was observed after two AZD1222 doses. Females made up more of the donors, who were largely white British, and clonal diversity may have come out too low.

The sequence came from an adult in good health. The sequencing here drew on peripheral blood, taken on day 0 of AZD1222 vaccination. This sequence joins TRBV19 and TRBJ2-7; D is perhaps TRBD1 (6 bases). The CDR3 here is CASSTAGDGSYEQYF. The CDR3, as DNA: TGTGCCAGTAGTACCGCAGGGGACGGGTCCTACGAGCAGTACTTC.